The 12 T cell receptor beta chains presented below share a single source sample, sequenced in a study of shared clonotypes between healthy human individuals. Only in-frame clones appear in the TCRdb table, and some are missing; sequencing was by immunoSEQ multiplex PCR. The table has about 2.4 million clones, 90% to 95% seen once. Sequencing input: naive CD4+ T cells sorted from blood. Subset here: CD45RA+ positively selected. These receptors came from a young man in good health.

The chain couples TRBV18 to TRBJ1-1, with no clear D. CDR1 KGHSH and CDR2 LQKENI come from the germline V gene. V was trimmed by 8 bases and J by 0 bases, leaving 16 bases between them. This CDR3 is built from 15 residues. For the CDR3, the DNA is TGTGCCAGCGACTCTAAGGGTACGATGAACACTGAAGCTTTCTTT. This codes for CASDSKGTMNTEAFF. The variable domain in full, completed from reference TRBV18 and TRBJ1-1, reads NAGVMQNPRHLVRRRGQEARLRCSPMKGHSHVYWYRQLPEEGLKFMVYLQKENIIDESGMPKERFSAEFPKEGPSILRIQQVVRGDSAAYFCASDSKGTMNTEAFFGQGTRLTVV.

This clone is a singleton in its sample. This chain uses TRBV4-3 with TRBJ2-1, with no clear D. V dropped 0 bases and J dropped 0 bases, with 9 bases sitting between them. The V gene's germline CDR1 is LGHNA and CDR2 YSLEER. The CDR3 runs 16 residues. CDR3 coding DNA: TGCGCCAGCAGCCAAGATGGGCCGAGCTCCTACAATGAGCAGTTCTTC. Translation gives CASSQDGPSSYNEQFF.

The chain recombines TRBV30 with TRBJ1-5; D possibly corresponds to TRBD1 (6 bases). CDR3 size: 13 residues. CDR1 is GTSNPN, CDR2 SVGIG, per germline (reference sequence). V lost 0 bases to trimming and J lost 7 bases, with 10 bases between them. CDR3 bases: TGTGCCTGGAGTGTCTCAAGGGGGCAGCCCCAGCATTTT. It codes for CAWSVSRGQPQHF.

The chain recombines TRBV7-9 with TRBJ2-1; the match to TRBD1 covers 8 bases. With V trimmed by 1 base and J by 4 bases, 9 bases remained unmatched. This CDR3 contains 17 residues. From germline, CDR1 is SEHNR and CDR2 FQNEAQ (reference sequence). The CDR3 loop reads CASSLGGRTGRYNEQFF. As DNA, the CDR3 is TGTGCCAGCAGCTTAGGAGGTCGGACAGGGCGGTACAATGAGCAGTTCTTC.

This chain uses TRBV18 with TRBJ2-3, with a weak D call TRBD1 (5 bases). The CDR3 is made up of 14 amino acids. Germline V lookup: CDR1 KGHSH, CDR2 LQKENI. The V end was cut by 8 bases, the J end by 0 bases, with 12 bases between. The CDR3 here is CASGAYSSTDTQYF. For the CDR3, the DNA is TGTGCCAGCGGGGCCTATTCTAGCACAGATACGCAGTATTTT.

This rearrangement joins TRBV4-1 to TRBJ2-7; a weak D match, TRBD1 (6 bases). Germline CDR1 reads MGHRA; CDR2 reads YSYEKL. Trimming took off 0 bases at V and 2 bases at J, with 20 bases between the two ends. The CDR3 length is 18 residues. CDR3 DNA sequence: TGCGCCAGCAGCCAAGACCCCCTCCAGGGGAAAGGAACCTACGAGCAGTACTTC. Amino acid sequence: CASSQDPLQGKGTYEQYF.

This clone has just one count. This chain links TRBV2 with TRBJ2-7, with D hard to call. The V end lost 2 bases, the J end lost 7 bases, and 9 bases lay between the germline ends. Germline V gene sequence: CDR1 SNHLY, CDR2 FYNNEI. The CDR3 sequence is 12 residues long. For the CDR3, the DNA is TGTGCCAGCAGTGAACTGAAGCAGGAGCAGTACTTC. Its translation: CASSELKQEQYF.

The rearrangement joins TRBV28 to TRBJ1-2, with TRBD1 identical over 9 bases. With V trimmed by 6 bases and J by 2 bases, 4 bases remained unmatched. Germline lookup yields CDR1 MDHEN and CDR2 SYDVKM. The CDR3 length is 14 residues. The DNA of the CDR3 is TGTGCCAGCAGGCCCGGGACAGGGAACTATGGCTACACCTTC. Protein sequence: CASRPGTGNYGYTF.

The chain carries TRBV18 and TRBJ2-7; D perhaps matches TRBD1 (6 bases). The CDR3 is 12 amino acids. V lost 4 bases and J lost 6, with 10 bases in between. Germline assignment: CDR1 KGHSH and CDR2 LQKENI. The CDR3 here is CASSHMDSEQYF. The CDR3 DNA reads as TGTGCCAGCTCACATATGGACAGCGAGCAGTACTTC.

V is TRBV7-9 and J is TRBJ1-2; 8 bases map to TRBD1. V trimming: 4 bases; J trimming: 5 bases; junction bases outside the gene matches: 6. This CDR3 spans 14 amino acids. Germline-derived CDR1 and CDR2 are SEHNR and FQNEAQ (reference sequence). The DNA for the CDR3 is TGTGCCAGCAGCTCGACAGGGGCGGGATATGGCTACACCTTC. Translated, it gives CASSSTGAGYGYTF.

The J gene is TRBJ2-7, the V gene TRBV14; D assignment may be TRBD1 or TRBD2 (5 bases each). The CDR3 covers 14 residues. V was clipped by 5 bases and J by 0 bases, with 11 bases between them. CDR1 is SGHDN and CDR2 is FVKESK in the germline V gene. CDR3 in DNA: TGTGCCAGCAGCATCGGGACCGACTCCTACGAGCAGTACTTC. Translating gives CASSIGTDSYEQYF.

CDR3 nucleotides: TGTGCCAGCAGCCAAGGCCTATACGATTTAAGCTCCTACGAGCAGTACTTC. Its translation is CASSQGLYDLSSYEQYF. The V gene is TRBV4-2, the J gene TRBJ2-7; no firm D call. In germline, CDR1 is LGHNA, CDR2 YNFKEQ. Deletions cut 1 base from V and 0 bases from J, with 16 bases between. The CDR3 loop spans 17 amino acids.